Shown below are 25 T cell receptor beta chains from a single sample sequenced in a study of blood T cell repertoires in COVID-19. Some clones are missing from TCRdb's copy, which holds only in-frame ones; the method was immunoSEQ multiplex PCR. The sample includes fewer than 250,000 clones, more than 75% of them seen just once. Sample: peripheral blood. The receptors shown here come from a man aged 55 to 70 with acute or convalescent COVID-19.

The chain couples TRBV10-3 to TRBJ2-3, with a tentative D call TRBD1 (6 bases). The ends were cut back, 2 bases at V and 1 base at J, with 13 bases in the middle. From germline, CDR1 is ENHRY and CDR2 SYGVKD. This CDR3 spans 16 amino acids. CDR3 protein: CAISERAQGRTDTQYF. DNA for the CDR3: TGTGCCATCAGTGAGAGGGCACAGGGACGCACAGATACGCAGTATTTT.

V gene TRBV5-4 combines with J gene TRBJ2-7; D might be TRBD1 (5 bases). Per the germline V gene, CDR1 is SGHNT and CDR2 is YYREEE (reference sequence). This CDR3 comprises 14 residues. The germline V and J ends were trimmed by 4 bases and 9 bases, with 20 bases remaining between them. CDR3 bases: TGTGCCAGCAGCCCCACAATGGGGCATCTTGGGCAGTACTTC. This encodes CASSPTMGHLGQYF.

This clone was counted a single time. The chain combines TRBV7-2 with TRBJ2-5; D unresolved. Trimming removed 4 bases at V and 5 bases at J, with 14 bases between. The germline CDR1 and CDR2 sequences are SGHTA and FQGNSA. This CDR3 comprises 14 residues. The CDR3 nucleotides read TGTGCCAGCAGCTCGAGCCGGTACCGGGAGACCCAGTACTTC. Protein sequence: CASSSSRYRETQYF. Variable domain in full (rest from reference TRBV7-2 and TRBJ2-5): GAGVSQSPSNKVTEKGKDVELRCDPISGHTALYWYRQSLGQGLEFLIYFQGNSAPDKSGLPSDRFSAERTGGSVSTLTIQRTQQEDSAVYLCASSSSRYRETQYFGPGTRLLVL.

The CDR3 sequence is CASSLRTGGGETQYF. DNA for the CDR3: TGTGCCAGCAGTCTCCGGACAGGGGGCGGGGAGACCCAGTACTTC. V gene TRBV6-2 or TRBV6-3 combines with J gene TRBJ2-5, with 11 bases identical to TRBD1. Germline assignment: CDR1 MNHEY and CDR2 SVGEGT. CDR3 length equals 15 residues. Trimming cost V 5 bases and J 5 bases; bases outside gene matches: 7.

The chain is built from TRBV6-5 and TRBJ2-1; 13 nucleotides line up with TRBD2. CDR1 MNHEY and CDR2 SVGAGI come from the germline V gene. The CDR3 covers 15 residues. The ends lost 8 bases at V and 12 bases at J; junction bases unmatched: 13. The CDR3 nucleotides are TGTGCCAGCCGGACTAGCGGGGGAGGGGGGGTTGTGCAGTTCTTC. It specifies CASRTSGGGGVVQFF.

The CDR3 DNA reads TGTGCCAGCAGTTACTCCGGAATGGGACAGGGAAACATTCAGTACTTC. Its translation is CASSYSGMGQGNIQYF. The V and J genes are TRBV6-5 and TRBJ2-4, with TRBD1 matching over 9 bases. Trimming took 0 bases from V and 6 from J; bases not matched to a gene: 6. Germline assignment: CDR1 MNHEY and CDR2 SVGAGI. The CDR3 consists of 16 residues.

CDR3 in amino acids: CASSWLAGGSSYNEQFF. Here the CDR3 DNA reads TGTGCCAGTTCTTGGCTAGCGGGGGGTAGCTCCTACAATGAGCAGTTCTTC. The rearrangement uses TRBV7-3 and TRBJ2-1; 11 bases match TRBD2. The CDR3 is made up of 17 amino acids. V was clipped by 9 bases and J by 0 bases; unmatched bases: 10. Germline-derived CDR1 and CDR2 are SGHTA and FQGTGA.

This CDR3 reads CASSLALVTPYGYTF. In nucleotides, the CDR3 is TGTGCCAGCAGCTTAGCGCTAGTGACCCCTTATGGCTACACCTTC. The V gene is TRBV7-2, the J gene TRBJ1-2; D unclear. V lost 0 bases and J lost 5, with 13 bases in between. The CDR3 extends over 15 amino acids. Germline CDR1 SGHTA, CDR2 FQGNSA. The whole variable domain, remainder taken from reference TRBV7-2 and TRBJ1-2, is GAGVSQSPSNKVTEKGKDVELRCDPISGHTALYWYRQSLGQGLEFLIYFQGNSAPDKSGLPSDRFSAERTGGSVSTLTIQRTQQEDSAVYLCASSLALVTPYGYTFGSGTRLTVV.

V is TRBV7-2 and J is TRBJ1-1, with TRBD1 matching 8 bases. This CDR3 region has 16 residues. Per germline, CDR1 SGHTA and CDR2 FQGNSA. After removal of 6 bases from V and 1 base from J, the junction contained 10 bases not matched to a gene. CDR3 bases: TGTGCCAGCAGTCCCAGGGGGCAAAGGGCGAACACTGAAGCTTTCTTT. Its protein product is CASSPRGQRANTEAFF.

CDR3 in amino acids: CASSLEPTRGTNTGELFF. CDR3 coding DNA: TGTGCCAGCAGCTTAGAACCGACCCGGGGAACTAACACCGGGGAGCTGTTTTTT. The chain links TRBV7-2 to TRBJ2-2, with D perhaps matching TRBD2 (5 bases). The V gene's germline CDR1 is SGHTA and CDR2 FQGNSA. This CDR3 is built from 18 residues. Trimming cost V 1 base and J 2 bases, with 17 bases left between them.

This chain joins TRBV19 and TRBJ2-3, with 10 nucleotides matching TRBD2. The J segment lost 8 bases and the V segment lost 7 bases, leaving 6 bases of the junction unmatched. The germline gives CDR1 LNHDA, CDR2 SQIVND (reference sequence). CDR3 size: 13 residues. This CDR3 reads CASNSGGYGTQYF. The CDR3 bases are TGTGCCAGTAATAGCGGGGGGTACGGTACGCAGTATTTT. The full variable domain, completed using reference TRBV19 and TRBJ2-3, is DGGITQSPKYLFRKEGQNVTLSCEQNLNHDAMYWYRQDPGQGLRLIYYSQIVNDFQKGDIAEGYSVSREKKESFPLTVTSAQKNPTAFYLCASNSGGYGTQYFGPGTRLTVL.

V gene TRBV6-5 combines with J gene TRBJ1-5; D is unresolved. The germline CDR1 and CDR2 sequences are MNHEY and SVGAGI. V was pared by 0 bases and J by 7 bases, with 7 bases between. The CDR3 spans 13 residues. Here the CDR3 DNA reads TGTGCCAGCAGTTACTCGGTCGGGCAGCCCCAGCATTTT. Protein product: CASSYSVGQPQHF.

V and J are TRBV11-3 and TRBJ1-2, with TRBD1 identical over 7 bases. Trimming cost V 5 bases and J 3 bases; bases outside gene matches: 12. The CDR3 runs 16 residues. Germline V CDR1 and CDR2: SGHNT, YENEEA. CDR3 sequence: CASSPPPATGDYGYTF. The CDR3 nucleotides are TGTGCCAGCAGCCCGCCCCCCGCCACAGGGGACTATGGCTACACCTTC.

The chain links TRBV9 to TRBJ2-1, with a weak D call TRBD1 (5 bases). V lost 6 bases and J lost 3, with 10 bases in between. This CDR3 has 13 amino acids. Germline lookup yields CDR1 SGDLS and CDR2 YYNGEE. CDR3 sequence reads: CASTPDSYNEQFF. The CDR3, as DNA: TGTGCCAGCACCCCAGACAGCTACAATGAGCAGTTCTTC.

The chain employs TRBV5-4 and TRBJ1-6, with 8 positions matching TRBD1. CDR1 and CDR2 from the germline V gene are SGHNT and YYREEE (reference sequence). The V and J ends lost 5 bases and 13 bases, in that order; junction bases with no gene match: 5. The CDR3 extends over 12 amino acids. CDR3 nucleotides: TGTGCCAGCAGTCCGGACAGGGAGCCCCTCCACTTT. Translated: CASSPDREPLHF.

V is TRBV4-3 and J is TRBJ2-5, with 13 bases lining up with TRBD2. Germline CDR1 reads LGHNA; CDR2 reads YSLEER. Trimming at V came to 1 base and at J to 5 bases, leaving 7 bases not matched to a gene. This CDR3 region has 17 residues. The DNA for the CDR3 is TGCGCCAGCAGCCAAGGTACCCTGGGACTAGCGGGGGAGACCCAGTACTTC. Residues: CASSQGTLGLAGETQYF.

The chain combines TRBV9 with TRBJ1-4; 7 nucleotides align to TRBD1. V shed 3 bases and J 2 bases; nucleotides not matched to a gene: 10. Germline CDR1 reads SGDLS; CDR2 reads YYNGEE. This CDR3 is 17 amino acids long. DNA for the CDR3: TGTGCCAGCAGCGAAGGGGTAGGGGGCTGGACTAATGAAAAACTGTTTTTT. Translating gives CASSEGVGGWTNEKLFF.

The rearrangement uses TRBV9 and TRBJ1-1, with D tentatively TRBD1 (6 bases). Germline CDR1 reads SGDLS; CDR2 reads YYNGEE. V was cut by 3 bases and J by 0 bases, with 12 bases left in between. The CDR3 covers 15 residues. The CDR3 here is CASSAGYRVNTEAFF. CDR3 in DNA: TGTGCCAGCAGCGCCGGCTACAGGGTGAACACTGAAGCTTTCTTT.

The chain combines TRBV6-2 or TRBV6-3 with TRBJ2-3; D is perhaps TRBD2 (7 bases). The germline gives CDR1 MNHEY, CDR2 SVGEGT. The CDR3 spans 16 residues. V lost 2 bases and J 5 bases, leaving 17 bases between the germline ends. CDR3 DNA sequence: TGTGCCAGCAGTTACGGGCAACGGGGGGCCGGAGATACGCAGTATTTT. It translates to CASSYGQRGAGDTQYF.

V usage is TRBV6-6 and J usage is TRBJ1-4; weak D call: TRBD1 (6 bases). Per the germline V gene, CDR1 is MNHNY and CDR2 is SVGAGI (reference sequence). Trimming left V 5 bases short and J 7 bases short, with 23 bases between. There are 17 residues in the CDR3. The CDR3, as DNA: TGTGCCAGCAGTCCCGGTCGCCCGGGGGGCCTTAGTGAAAAACTGTTTTTT. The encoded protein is CASSPGRPGGLSEKLFF.

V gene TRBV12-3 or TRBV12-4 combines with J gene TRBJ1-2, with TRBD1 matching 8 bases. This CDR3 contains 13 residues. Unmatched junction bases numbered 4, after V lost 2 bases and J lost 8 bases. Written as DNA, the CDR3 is TGTGCCAGCAGTTTAAAGGCAGGGGGCGGCTACACCTTC. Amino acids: CASSLKAGGGYTF.

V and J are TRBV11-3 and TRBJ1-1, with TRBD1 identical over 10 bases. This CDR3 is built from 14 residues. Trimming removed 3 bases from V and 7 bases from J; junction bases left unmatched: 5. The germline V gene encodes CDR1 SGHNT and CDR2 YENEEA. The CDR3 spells CASSFGTGAVEAFF. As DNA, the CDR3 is TGTGCCAGCAGCTTTGGGACAGGGGCCGTTGAAGCTTTCTTT.

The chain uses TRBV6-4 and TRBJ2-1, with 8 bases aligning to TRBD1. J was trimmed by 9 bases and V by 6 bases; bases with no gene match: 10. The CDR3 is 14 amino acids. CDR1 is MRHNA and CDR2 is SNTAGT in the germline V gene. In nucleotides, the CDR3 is TGTGCCAGCAGCGGAAGGGCAGGGGGCAGTGAGCAGTTCTTC. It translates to CASSGRAGGSEQFF.

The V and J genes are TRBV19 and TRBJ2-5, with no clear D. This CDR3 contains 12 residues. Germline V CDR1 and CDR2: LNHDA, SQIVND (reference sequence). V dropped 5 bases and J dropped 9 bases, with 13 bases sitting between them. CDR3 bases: TGTGCCAGTAGTTTTGTTATGCAGGCCCAGTACTTC. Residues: CASSFVMQAQYF.

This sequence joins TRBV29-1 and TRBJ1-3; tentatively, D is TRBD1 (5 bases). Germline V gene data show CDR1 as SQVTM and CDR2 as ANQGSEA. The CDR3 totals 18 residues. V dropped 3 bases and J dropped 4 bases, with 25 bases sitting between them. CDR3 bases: TGCAGCGTTGATTCCTCCAGACCCCCGGGGGGGAACGGAAACACCATATATTTT. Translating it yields CSVDSSRPPGGNGNTIYF.